This paragraph reports one T cell receptor beta chain. In the original analysis: Nucleated cell counts were estimated from reference gene primer amplification. Generated by immunoSEQ multiplex PCR, the TCRdb table keeps only in-frame clones and is missing some. That table is the source of V, J and clone size, and D and trimming were worked out from the DNA. The sample holds a few hundred thousand clones, around 89% seen once. In assigning cohorts, the study relied on participant-reported clinical history. This record comes from a study of blood T cell repertoires in COVID-19. Study-wide background: COVID-19 samples, acute and convalescent, were from the United States, Italy and Spain.

V was clipped by 1 base and J by 4 bases; unmatched bases: 6. The length of the CDR3 is 15 residues. Germline V gives CDR1 SGHRS, CDR2 YFSETQ. The J gene is TRBJ1-2, the V gene TRBV5-1; 8 nucleotides match TRBD1. The sample consisted of PBMCs or T cells enriched from blood (not recorded which). This sequence originates from a woman in her thirties or forties with acute COVID-19. For the CDR3, the DNA is TGCGCCAGCAGCTTGACGGCCACAGGGGGCTATGGCTACACCTTC. This gives the protein CASSLTATGGYGYTF.